Following are 25 T cell receptor beta chains from one sample sequenced in a study of T-cell reconstitution after alpha-beta-depleted transplantation in children. Preparing the TCRbeta library involved the use of unique molecular identifiers. TCRdb called the PCR reads again in MiXCR, with one record for every CDR3 protein. The sample consists of roughly 200,000 distinct CDR3 sequences, about a tenth of them appearing once. The material sequenced was PBMCs from the stem cell graft donor, taken from the stem cell graft. The receptors come from a human donor who donated a stem cell graft to a child with acute lymphoblastic leukemia.

At least ten counts were recorded for this clonotype. The gene calls are TRBV4-3 and TRBJ1-2; TRBD1 might be the D (5 bases). Germline V gene sequence: CDR1 LGHNA, CDR2 YSLEER. There are 16 residues in the CDR3. V lost 0 bases to trimming and J lost 5 bases, with 16 bases between them. The CDR3 region is CASSQDLARGLYGYTF. The CDR3 DNA sequence: TGCGCCAGCAGCCAAGATCTCGCAAGGGGCCTATATGGCTACACCTTC.

The chain links TRBV5-6 to TRBJ1-1; maybe TRBD1 (6 bases). This CDR3 contains 15 residues. Germline V gene lookup returns CDR1 SGHDT and CDR2 YYEEEE. Trimming removed 3 bases at V and 1 base at J, with 13 bases between. CDR3 protein: CASSWFTGWNTEAFF. For the CDR3, the DNA is TGTGCCAGCAGCTGGTTCACAGGGTGGAACACTGAAGCTTTCTTT. Full variable domain (remainder filled in from reference TRBV5-6 and TRBJ1-1): DAGVTQSPTHLIKTRGQQVTLRCSPKSGHDTVSWYQQALGQGPQFIFQYYEEEERQRGNFPDRFSGHQFPNYSSELNVNALLLGDSALYLCASSWFTGWNTEAFFGQGTRLTVV.

This clonotype occurred a few times. CDR3 coding DNA: TGTGCCAGTAGCCCTGTACTGGGCAATCAGCCCCAGCATTTT. This sequence encodes CASSPVLGNQPQHF. V gene TRBV19 combines with J gene TRBJ1-5; D unclear. The CDR3 runs 14 residues. Looked up from germline, CDR1 is LNHDA and CDR2 is SQIVND (reference sequence). Between the trimmed V and J ends, which lost 6 bases and 2 bases, there was a span of 11 bases.

The V call is TRBV27, the J call TRBJ2-7, with 7 bases aligning to TRBD1. This CDR3 is built from 14 residues. Germline V CDR1 and CDR2: MNHEY, SMNVEV (reference sequence). With 4 bases clipped from V and 3 bases from J, the junction kept 6 bases outside the gene matches. The CDR3 region is CASSSYRGRYEQYF. The CDR3 coding sequence is TGTGCCAGCAGTTCGTACAGGGGCCGCTACGAGCAGTACTTC.

This clonotype was seen many times. The V call is TRBV5-1, the J call TRBJ2-5, with D possibly being TRBD1 or TRBD2 (6 bases each). The ends were cut back, 4 bases at V and 1 base at J, with 11 bases in the middle. CDR3 length equals 14 residues. The germline CDR1 and CDR2 sequences are SGHRS and YFSETQ. This CDR3 reads CASSAGHPQETQYF. The CDR3 coding sequence is TGCGCCAGCAGCGCGGGACACCCCCAAGAGACCCAGTACTTC. The variable domain in full, completed from reference TRBV5-1 and TRBJ2-5, reads KAGVTQTPRYLIKTRGQQVTLSCSPISGHRSVSWYQQTPGQGLQFLFEYFSETQRNKGNFPGRFSGRQFSNSRSEMNVSTLELGDSALYLCASSAGHPQETQYFGPGTRLLVL.

The chain couples TRBV12-3 or TRBV12-4 to TRBJ2-1, with D perhaps matching TRBD2 (7 bases). CDR3 length: 15 amino acids. V dropped 8 bases and J dropped 7 bases, with 21 bases sitting between them. The DNA of the CDR3 is TGTGCCAGCGGGGCGGGGGCCAACTCGTGGAATGAGCAGTTCTTC. Encoded protein: CASGAGANSWNEQFF.

This clonotype came up many times. The gene calls are TRBV10-2 and TRBJ2-7; weak D call: TRBD2 (6 bases). The CDR3 sequence is 14 residues long. The V gene's germline CDR1 is WSHSY and CDR2 SAAADI. V was cut by 5 bases and J by 2 bases, with 13 bases left in between. In DNA, the CDR3 is TGCGCCAGCAGTTCGGGGGATGGGACCTACGAGCAGTACTTC. Translating gives CASSSGDGTYEQYF.

The chain links TRBV7-2 to TRBJ2-3; D remains unclear. The V end was cut by 5 bases, the J end by 0 bases, with 15 bases between. CDR3 length equals 16 residues. Germline CDR1 reads SGHTA; CDR2 reads FQGNSA. The CDR3 nucleotides read TGTGCCAGCAGCCCAGGATCGTATCCTAGCACAGATACGCAGTATTTT. This encodes CASSPGSYPSTDTQYF.

The chain carries TRBV11-2 and TRBJ1-4, with 7 positions matching TRBD1. Germline CDR1 and CDR2: SGHAT and FQNNGV. The junction had 12 bases not matched to a gene; V was cut back by 6 bases and J by 8 bases. The CDR3 loop spans 15 amino acids. CDR3 sequence (DNA): TGTGCCAGCAGAGGTGACAGGGAGAATCGCGAAAAACTGTTTTTT. This sequence encodes CASRGDRENREKLFF. The full variable domain, its missing parts supplied by reference TRBV11-2 and TRBJ1-4, is EAGVAQSPRYKIIEKRQSVAFWCNPISGHATLYWYQQILGQGPKLLIQFQNNGVVDDSQLPKDRFSAERLKGVDSTLKIQPAKLEDSAVYLCASRGDRENREKLFFGSGTQLSVL.

This clonotype was seen repeatedly, ten times or more. The V and J genes are TRBV2 and TRBJ2-7; no clear D gene. V was pared by 6 bases and J by 3 bases, with 9 bases between. Germline V gene sequence: CDR1 SNHLY, CDR2 FYNNEI. The CDR3 consists of 12 residues. CDR3 loop: CASRADYYEQYF. In DNA form, the CDR3 reads TGTGCCAGCAGAGCCGATTACTACGAGCAGTACTTC.

This clonotype was picked up many times. The gene calls are TRBV7-9 and TRBJ2-3; D is unresolved. Germline lookup yields CDR1 SEHNR and CDR2 FQNEAQ (reference sequence). The CDR3 totals 13 residues. Between the trimmed V and J ends, which lost 1 base and 5 bases, there was a span of 7 bases. The CDR3 sequence is CASSLDPGDTQYF. CDR3 nucleotides: TGTGCCAGCAGCTTAGATCCAGGAGATACGCAGTATTTT.

The gene calls are TRBV7-9 and TRBJ2-3, with D tentatively TRBD2 (6 bases). The CDR3 sequence is 16 residues long. V was clipped by 5 bases and J by 2 bases, with 17 bases between them. In germline, CDR1 is SEHNR, CDR2 FQNEAQ (reference sequence). CDR3 amino acids: CASSAPRGRDTDTQYF. CDR3 sequence (DNA): TGTGCCAGCAGCGCTCCGCGAGGGCGGGACACAGATACGCAGTATTTT.

CDR3 DNA sequence: TGCAGTGCTACTCGGGGCGTGGGTCAGCCCCAGCATTTT. Protein: CSATRGVGQPQHF. The chain carries TRBV20-1 and TRBJ1-5, with D tentatively TRBD1 (5 bases). V was clipped by 4 bases and J by 6 bases, with 13 bases between them. CDR3 length: 13 amino acids. Germline CDR1 is DFQATT and CDR2 is SNEGSKA (reference sequence).

The rearrangement joins TRBV7-6 to TRBJ2-7, with D uncertain. The germline V and J ends were trimmed by 4 bases and 7 bases, with 11 bases remaining between them. CDR1 is SGHVS and CDR2 is FNYEAQ in the germline V gene. The CDR3 sequence is 12 residues long. CDR3 amino acids: CASSSAAREQYF. The CDR3 nucleotides are TGTGCCAGCAGCTCCGCTGCGCGAGAGCAGTACTTC.

The CDR3 protein is CASSFSGTSGGDTQYF. The CDR3 DNA is TGTGCCAGCAGCTTTTCCGGGACTAGCGGGGGAGATACGCAGTATTTT. The V gene is TRBV11-3, the J gene TRBJ2-3; TRBD2 matches 14 bases. This CDR3 spans 16 amino acids. Germline V gives CDR1 SGHNT, CDR2 YENEEA. The V and J ends lost 3 bases and 5 bases, in that order; junction bases with no gene match: 4.

This chain joins TRBV5-1 and TRBJ1-1; tentative D call: TRBD1 (6 bases). The germline CDR1 and CDR2 sequences are SGHRS and YFSETQ. The length of the CDR3 is 13 residues. V was trimmed by 7 bases and J by 8 bases, leaving 18 bases between them. The CDR3 region has the DNA TGCGCCAGCCAGCCAGGACAGTCCCGAGAAGCTTTCTTT. This translates into CASQPGQSREAFF.

V usage is TRBV10-3 and J usage is TRBJ1-4; D unclear. This CDR3 spans 17 amino acids. Germline CDR1 reads ENHRY; CDR2 reads SYGVKD. V was shortened by 2 bases and J by 0 bases, with 13 bases between the two germline ends. CDR3 sequence (DNA): TGTGCCATCAGTGAGGGGTTAGTTACCACAACTAATGAAAAACTGTTTTTT. Its protein is CAISEGLVTTTNEKLFF.

This clonotype occurred a few times. V gene TRBV11-2 combines with J gene TRBJ1-2, with D maybe TRBD1 (5 bases). Trimming shortened V by 1 base and J by 0 bases, and 9 bases separated the two germline ends. CDR3 size: 15 residues. Germline CDR1 SGHAT, CDR2 FQNNGV. The CDR3 DNA follows: TGTGCCAGCAGCTTAGCTCCAGGGACTAACTATGGCTACACCTTC. Its protein is CASSLAPGTNYGYTF.

A few counts support this clonotype. No conserved phenylalanine or tryptophan ends this CDR3, so it is likely a read error. It is unclear where the CDR3 begins or ends on the DNA, so no DNA is shown, and the CDR3 is as TCRdb lists it. This chain uses TRBV3-1 with TRBJ1-2. The germline V gene encodes CDR1 LGHDT and CDR2 YNNKEL (reference sequence). The length of the CDR3 is 10 amino acids, counting both ends. The CDR3 reads CASSPAPTFC.

This clonotype was picked up a small number of times. The V gene is TRBV13, the J gene TRBJ2-7; D gene uncertain. The CDR3 is 15 amino acids. The germline V gene has CDR1 PRHDT and CDR2 FYEKMQ (reference sequence). V shed 0 bases and J shed 0 bases, with 9 bases lying between them. The DNA for the CDR3 is TGTGCCAGCAGCTTAGGCCCGGCAGGCTCCTACGAGCAGTACTTC. It codes for CASSLGPAGSYEQYF.

This clonotype was seen a few times. This rearrangement joins TRBV10-3 to TRBJ2-7; D is perhaps TRBD1 or TRBD2 (6 bases each). V lost 4 bases to trimming and J lost 1 base, with 11 bases between them. CDR1 and CDR2 from the germline V gene are ENHRY and SYGVKD. This CDR3 spans 14 amino acids. The CDR3 is CAISVGGLSYEQYF. As DNA, the CDR3 is TGTGCCATCAGTGTCGGGGGCCTTTCCTACGAGCAGTACTTC.

This clonotype was observed at least ten times. The chain has TRBV11-2 and TRBJ1-2, with TRBD1 matching 8 bases. The germline V gene encodes CDR1 SGHAT and CDR2 FQNNGV. The CDR3 length is 16 residues. J lost 4 bases, V lost 5 bases, and 12 bases had no gene match. CDR3 loop: CASSVGQGGMGYGYTF. The CDR3 DNA follows: TGTGCCAGCAGCGTTGGACAGGGTGGTATGGGCTATGGCTACACCTTC.

Many counts were recorded for this clonotype. The rearrangement links TRBV4-2 to TRBJ2-3; the match to TRBD2 covers 7 bases. Germline V lookup: CDR1 LGHNA, CDR2 YNFKEQ. After removal of 0 bases from V and 1 base from J, the junction contained 10 bases not matched to a gene. The CDR3 is 18 residues long. CDR3 DNA sequence: TGTGCCAGCAGCCAAGATTTTTCGCCGGGGGGAGGCACAGATACGCAGTATTTT. This gives the protein CASSQDFSPGGGTDTQYF.

This clonotype came up a few times. The CDR3 here is CASSYGDRTYEQYF. The CDR3, as DNA: TGTGCCAGCAGTTACGGGGACAGAACCTACGAGCAGTACTTC. The chain uses TRBV6-2 or TRBV6-3 and TRBJ2-7; 7 bases align to TRBD1. The CDR3 sequence is 14 residues long. The germline V gene has CDR1 MNHEY and CDR2 SVGEGT. V trimming: 2 bases; J trimming: 2 bases; junction bases outside the gene matches: 3.

This clonotype was recorded a few times. The chain recombines TRBV27 with TRBJ1-4; TRBD1 agrees at 7 bases. Trimming took 3 bases from V and 0 from J; bases not matched to a gene: 10. Germline V gene data show CDR1 as MNHEY and CDR2 as SMNVEV (reference sequence). This CDR3 is built from 18 residues. The CDR3 sequence is CASSLGYRQGPTNEKLFF. CDR3 in DNA: TGTGCCAGCAGTTTGGGGTACCGACAGGGTCCAACTAATGAAAAACTGTTTTTT.